This T cell receptor beta chain was sequenced for a study of T-cell memory formation after mild COVID-19. Overall study: The TCR clusters were mostly specific to one donor.

This clonotype showed up just a few times. Its antigen remains unknown. Study-wide results and caveats: Day 15 to 85 contracting clones showed balanced CD4/CD8; day 15 to 37 expanders favored CD4+. The SARS-CoV-2 specificity of second-wave clones reaching peak at day 37 remained unverified.

Germline CDR1 and CDR2: MNHEY and SVGAGI. Trimming pared 6 bases from V and 3 bases from J, leaving 10 bases between. The CDR3 consists of 13 residues. MiXCR, run by TCRdb on the 5' RACE reads, gives a single entry per CDR3 protein. Of 450,000 to 650,000 distinct CDR3 sequences detected, around 21% appear once; the ten largest clones hold approximately 13%. The V and J genes are TRBV6-5 and TRBJ2-3; D unclear. The sequenced sample consisted of PBMCs or a T cell subset sorted from them (not recorded which). This clonotype originated in an adult woman who had mild COVID-19 (a few samples of this study predate the infection). Cell type and time point are not known. As DNA, the CDR3 is TGTGCCAGCAGAGGGTCCAAGACAGATACGCAGTATTTT. As protein: CASRGSKTDTQYF.